This entry lists 17 T cell receptor beta chains sequenced from one sample in a study of lung T cells in sarcoidosis with Löfgren's syndrome. TCRdb passed the reads through MiXCR, listing each CDR3 protein once. The data hold 3,000 to 4,000 distinct CDR3 sequences, with 20% to 25% observed a single time. The sample taken for sequencing was CD4+ T cells from bronchoalveolar lavage. These receptors were obtained from a human donor with sarcoidosis (Löfgren's syndrome or another form), or a control subject (not recorded which).

This clonotype is medium-sized in the sample. V is TRBV20-1 and J is TRBJ2-3, with no clear D. Trimming cost V 6 bases and J 4 bases, with 20 bases left between them. Germline assignment: CDR1 DFQATT and CDR2 SNEGSKA (reference sequence). The CDR3 length is 15 residues. In DNA form, the CDR3 reads TGCAGTGCCCTCGACGGAAAAACCTTCCCAGATACGCAGTATTTT. This encodes CSALDGKTFPDTQYF.

By sample share, this clonotype is medium-sized. The rearrangement uses TRBV6-6 and TRBJ1-4; D gene uncertain. Trimming removed 2 bases from V and 0 bases from J, with 4 bases in between. Germline V lookup: CDR1 MNHNY, CDR2 SVGAGI (reference sequence). CDR3 length: 14 amino acids. The CDR3 is CASSYGTTNEKLFF. In nucleotides, the CDR3 is TGTGCCAGCAGTTACGGGACAACTAATGAAAAACTGTTTTTT.

Ten or more counts support this clonotype. The chain links TRBV19 to TRBJ2-3; D is unclear. There are 13 residues in the CDR3. Germline V gives CDR1 LNHDA, CDR2 SQIVND (reference sequence). The V and J ends lost 2 bases and 4 bases respectively, with 7 bases between them. This CDR3 is CASSIMTADTQYF. The CDR3 bases are TGTGCCAGTAGTATAATGACCGCAGATACGCAGTATTTT.

The gene calls are TRBV3-1 and TRBJ2-7, with D maybe TRBD1 (6 bases). CDR3 length: 13 residues. Germline V gene lookup returns CDR1 LGHDT and CDR2 YNNKEL (reference sequence). Trimming took off 3 bases at V and 8 bases at J, with 14 bases between the two ends. DNA for the CDR3: TGTGCCAGCAGCCAGTTCCCTTGGGACAAGCAGTACTTC. It specifies CASSQFPWDKQYF.

To note about this clonotype: At one end the junction does not follow the germline gene, possibly because of a read error. J is TRBJ1-3 and V is TRBV18; D may be TRBD1 (6 bases). Germline V CDR1 and CDR2: KGHSH, LQKENI. CDR3 length: 16 amino acids. The CDR3 spells CASSPTRTEAGDTIYF. The CDR3 region has the DNA TGTGCCAGCTCACCTACCAGGACAGAGGCTGGAGACACCATATATTTT.

This clonotype was recorded at least ten times. Being one base from a much bigger clone, this may be a read error. The chain has TRBV6-1 and TRBJ2-3, with a weak D call TRBD1 (6 bases). The V gene lost 8 bases and the J gene lost 6 bases, with 15 bases spanning the gap. Germline CDR1 and CDR2: MNHNS and SASEGT. The CDR3 extends over 13 amino acids. Here the CDR3 reads CASAWGPSDTQYF. The DNA for the CDR3 is TGTGCCAGCGCCTGGGGGCCCAGTGATACGCAGTATTTT.

Within the sample, this clonotype is medium-sized (0.01 to 0.1%). The chain couples TRBV28 to TRBJ2-3; 7 positions match TRBD1. Germline V gene data show CDR1 as MDHEN and CDR2 as SYDVKM. This CDR3 spans 14 amino acids. V lost 5 bases, J lost 6 bases, and 8 bases stayed unmatched. The CDR3 sequence is CASSPRTGADTQYF. For the CDR3, the DNA is TGTGCCAGCAGTCCCAGGACAGGCGCTGATACGCAGTATTTT.

Many counts were recorded for this clonotype. CDR3 in DNA: TGTGCCAGCAGCTTTAGCGGGGCGGGCACAGATACGCAGTATTTT. Protein product: CASSFSGAGTDTQYF. V gene TRBV7-2 combines with J gene TRBJ2-3; 8 bases map to TRBD2. Germline loops: CDR1 SGHTA, CDR2 FQGNSA. Germline trimming cut 3 bases from V and 1 base from J; bases unmatched to any gene: 3. CDR3 length equals 15 residues.

With respect to this clonotype: Since a much larger clone is just one base distant, this may be a read error. The V call is TRBV5-1, the J call TRBJ2-2; the match to TRBD2 covers 10 bases. Germline V lookup: CDR1 SGHRS, CDR2 YFSETQ. The CDR3 is made up of 16 amino acids. CDR3 residues: CASSPLSGGAAGEPFF. In DNA, the CDR3 is TGCGCCAGCAGCCCCCTGAGCGGGGGGGCCGCCGGGGAGCCGTTTTTT.

This clonotype was recorded at least ten times. The chain joins TRBV20-1 to TRBJ2-1; 15 bases map to TRBD2. This CDR3 is 14 amino acids long. Trimming at V came to 4 bases and at J to 10 bases, leaving 5 bases not matched to a gene. Germline assignment: CDR1 DFQATT and CDR2 SNEGSKA (reference sequence). CDR3 sequence: CSATGLAGGWEQFF. In DNA, the CDR3 is TGCAGTGCTACCGGACTAGCGGGGGGGTGGGAGCAGTTCTTC.

Comments on this clonotype: At one of its ends the junction is not consistent with the germline gene, which may arise from a read error. J is TRBJ1-2 and V is TRBV20-1; 7 bases are a match to TRBD1. Germline assignment: CDR1 DFQATT and CDR2 SNEGSKA (reference sequence). The CDR3 spans 14 residues. The CDR3 region has the DNA TGCAGTGTTTCTAAGCAGGGGGACTTGTATGGCCACACCTTC. This sequence encodes CSVSKQGDLYGHTF.

As to this clonotype: Its ends do not fully match the called genes, so a read error is possible. The CDR3 is CASSYSRGSTGTRYF. CDR3 nucleotides: TGTGCCAGCAGTTACTCGAGAGGGTCCACAGGTACGCGGTATTTT. The genes are TRBV6-2 or TRBV6-3 and TRBJ2-3; D is possibly TRBD1 or TRBD2 (5 bases each). The CDR3 extends over 15 amino acids. Germline loops: CDR1 MNHEY, CDR2 SVGEGT.

Many counts were recorded for this clonotype. V and J are TRBV12-5 and TRBJ2-2; D may be TRBD1 (5 bases). The ends were cut back, 0 bases at V and 0 bases at J, with 8 bases in the middle. The germline CDR1 and CDR2 sequences are LGHNT and FRNRAP. The CDR3 extends over 16 amino acids. The DNA for the CDR3 is TGTGCTAGTGGTTTGGTAGACAGCGCGAACACCGGGGAGCTGTTTTTT. Amino acid sequence: CASGLVDSANTGELFF.

This clonotype has ten or more counts. The chain is built from TRBV20-1 and TRBJ2-5; D uncertain. The length of the CDR3 is 13 residues. Trimming stripped 2 bases from V and 0 bases from J, with 7 bases between. Germline CDR1 is DFQATT and CDR2 is SNEGSKA (reference sequence). The DNA for the CDR3 is TGCAGTGCTAGAAATCGTTACCAAGAGACCCAGTACTTC. Protein sequence: CSARNRYQETQYF.

This clonotype was observed a single time. Mismatch with germline at one junction end may stem from a read error. The chain uses TRBV28 and TRBJ1-4; D gene uncertain. From germline, CDR1 is MDHEN and CDR2 SYDVKM. The length of the CDR3 is 15 residues. The CDR3 coding sequence is TGTGCCAGCAGTGCGAGGTCGGGCTATAATGAAGAACTGTTTTTT. Encoded protein: CASSARSGYNEELFF.

This clonotype counts as large. This sequence joins TRBV20-1 and TRBJ2-3, with D perhaps TRBD2 (5 bases). V dropped 6 bases and J dropped 8 bases, with 15 bases sitting between them. The CDR3 spans 12 residues. Germline CDR1 DFQATT, CDR2 SNEGSKA (reference sequence). The CDR3 nucleotides are TGCAGTGCGCGCGGGTGGGATGTTACGCAGTATTTT. Translation: CSARGWDVTQYF.

This clonotype is labeled as large (0.1 to 1%). The chain links TRBV6-6 to TRBJ1-1; D gene ambiguous. Trimming took 2 bases from V and 7 from J, leaving 5 bases between them. The germline V gene has CDR1 MNHNY and CDR2 SVGAGI (reference sequence). This CDR3 is 11 amino acids long. The CDR3 spells CASSYEGEAFF. The CDR3, as DNA: TGTGCCAGCAGTTACGAGGGTGAAGCTTTCTTT.